This T cell receptor beta chain was retrieved from a study of blood T cells in healthy people across ages (dated by TCRdb to 2015 to 2017). Regarding the research as a whole: In model experiments, template switching captured about one uniquely barcoded TCR beta cDNA molecule for every two T cells. The study measured age-related changes in TCR beta repertoire diversity using deep sequencing normalized with unique cDNA molecular identifiers. The donors were split into four age groups: young (average around 16 years), middle-aged (over 35), aged (roughly 68) and long-lived (roughly 88). To avoid experimental bias, donors of different ages were distributed randomly across sequencing lanes. Two additional independent replicas of 1 million unique cDNA reads from the same blood draw were analyzed for two donors (one aged 18 to 30 and one aged 80 or older).

The CDR3, from cysteine to phenylalanine, totals 19 residues. Only the CDR3 DNA stays, 57 bases, in frame from base 1. The germline V gene gives CDR1 as SGHRS and CDR2 as YFSETQ. V has 0 bases trimmed and J has 1 base trimmed; junction bases matching no gene number 11. In regard to this clonotype: Its binding antigen is unknown. No per-base quality is available; no much larger clone lies one base away.

The protocol used for the library was 5' RACE. The listed sequencing device is Illumina HiSeq 2500. A second PCR of about 6 to 11 cycles was run with a J-beta primer mix and a sample-barcoded 5' primer. Each TCR beta cDNA molecule received a unique molecular identifier from a template-switch 5' adaptor carrying 12 random nucleotides. Each sample yielded at least 2.5 million CDR3-containing paired-end reads. The Mint cDNA synthesis kit, primed by a TRBC-specific oligonucleotide, was used to synthesize first-strand cDNA from all RNA. Following uracil-DNA glycosylase treatment, all cDNA underwent a first 18-cycle PCR with the universal primers M1SS and BC2_uni_R. The study's own analysis went as follows. For normalization, 1 million high-quality reads were randomly selected from each sample, with every read carrying a distinct molecular identifier. Reads with shared molecular identifiers were discarded instead of being binned into consensus sequences. MiTCR, with a Q25 quality threshold and the strictest error-elimination algorithm, was used for CDR3 identification, clonotype clustering and error correction. A nonparametric unseen species model with Euler transformation was used to estimate a lower bound on total TCR beta diversity. TCRdb reran the public reads through fastp at Q25 and MiXCR, keeping productive beta chains. Every entry covers one CDR3 protein and lists the most common genes and DNA from its rows. What appears here as the V and J calls and clone size reflects TCRdb's work, not the paper's. Within this sample are 650,000 to 800,000 distinct CDR3 sequences, with 40% to 50% of them counted one time only. The ten largest clonotypes hold roughly 18% of the sample.

Broader findings and caveats from the paper: Conclusive comparison of naive and antigen-experienced compartments was prevented by the profiling of bulk unsorted PBMCs. Observed TCR beta diversity per million T cells fell roughly linearly with age, and a significant reduction was already apparent by age around 40. The percentage of naive T cells measured by flow cytometry correlated strongly with observed TCR beta diversity. The long-lived group showed more naive CD4+ T cells, fewer expanded clones and increased TCR diversity than the aged group, suggesting age selection. Estimates of total diversity based on one million sequenced T cells were regarded as lower bounds and as underestimates. Donor CMV infection status was unknown, potentially confounding age-related changes in expanded clonotypes.

Donors were roughly 40 systemically healthy Caucasian individuals from Russia aged about 6 to 100 years. Around 10 milliliters of peripheral blood were collected from each donor into EDTA-treated Vacutainer tubes. Ficoll-Paque density-gradient centrifugation was used to isolate PBMCs, with at least 7 million per sample. Trizol reagent was used to extract total RNA from the PBMCs, yielding at least 5.5 micrograms per sample. For every donor, an aliquot of PBMCs went through flow cytometry to measure the percentages of naive CD45RAhigh/CD27high T cells. Sequenced: blood. This receptor was identified in a man aged 60 to 75 in good health. This chain joins TRBV5-1 to TRBJ2-2, with TRBD2 identical over 8 junction bases. The CDR3 region: CASSLVETRGALNTGELFF. The DNA is TGCGCCAGCAGCTTGGTGGAGACGCGGGGGGCTTTGAACACCGGGGAGCTGTTTTTT.